The clone carrying this TCR beta chain was seen a handful of times. V shed 3 bases, J shed 4 bases, and the junction held 5 bases outside the gene matches. In germline, CDR1 is SGHRS, CDR2 YFSETQ. The CDR3 is 15 residues long. These data belong to a study of blood T cell repertoires in COVID-19. Study context: The United States, Italy and Spain provided the acute and convalescent COVID-19 samples.

In Seattle, patients joined the study during active infection and were tracked longitudinally. In the original workflow: Amplified reference gene primers provided the basis for estimating nucleated cell counts. Only in-frame clones appear in the TCRdb table, and some are missing; sequencing was by immunoSEQ multiplex PCR. The DNA was the basis for D and trimming; V, J and clone size are from that table. The sample contains about 150,000 clones, 75% to 85% of which appear only once. The TCR sequence derives from an older woman with COVID-19, enrolled during active disease. This chain uses TRBV5-1 with TRBJ2-1, with TRBD1 identical over 9 bases. Sequenced material: peripheral blood. The CDR3 nucleotides are TGCGCCAGCAGCTCGGCCGGGACAGGGTACAATGAGCAGTTCTTC. Its protein product is CASSSAGTGYNEQFF.